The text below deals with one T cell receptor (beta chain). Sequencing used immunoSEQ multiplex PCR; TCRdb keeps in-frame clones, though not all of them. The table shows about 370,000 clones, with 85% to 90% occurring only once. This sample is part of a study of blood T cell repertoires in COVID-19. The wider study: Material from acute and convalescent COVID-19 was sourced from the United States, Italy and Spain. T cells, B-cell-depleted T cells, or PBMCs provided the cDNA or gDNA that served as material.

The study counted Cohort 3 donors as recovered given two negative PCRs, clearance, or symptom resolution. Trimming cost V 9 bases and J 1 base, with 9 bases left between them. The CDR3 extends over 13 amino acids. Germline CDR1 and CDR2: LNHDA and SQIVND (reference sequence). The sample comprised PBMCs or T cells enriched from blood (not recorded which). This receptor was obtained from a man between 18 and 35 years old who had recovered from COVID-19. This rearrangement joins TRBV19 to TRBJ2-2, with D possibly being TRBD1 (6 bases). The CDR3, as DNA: TGTGCCAGCGGGACAATGAACACCGGGGAGCTGTTTTTT. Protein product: CASGTMNTGELFF.